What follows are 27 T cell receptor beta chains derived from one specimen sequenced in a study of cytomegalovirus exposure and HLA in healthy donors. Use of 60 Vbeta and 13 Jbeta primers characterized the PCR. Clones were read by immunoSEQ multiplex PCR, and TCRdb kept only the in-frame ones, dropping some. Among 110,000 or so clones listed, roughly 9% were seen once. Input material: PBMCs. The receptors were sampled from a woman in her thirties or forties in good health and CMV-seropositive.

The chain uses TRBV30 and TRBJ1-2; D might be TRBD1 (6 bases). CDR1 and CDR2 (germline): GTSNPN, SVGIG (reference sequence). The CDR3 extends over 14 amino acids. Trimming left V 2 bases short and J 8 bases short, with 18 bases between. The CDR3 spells CAWSPQPRDIGYTF. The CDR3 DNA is TGTGCCTGGAGTCCTCAGCCAAGGGACATCGGCTACACCTTC.

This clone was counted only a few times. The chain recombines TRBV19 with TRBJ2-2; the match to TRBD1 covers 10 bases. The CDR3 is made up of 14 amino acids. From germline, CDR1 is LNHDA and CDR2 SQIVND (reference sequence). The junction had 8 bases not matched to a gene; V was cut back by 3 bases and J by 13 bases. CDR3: CASSIAGTGVGLFF. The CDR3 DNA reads TGTGCCAGTAGTATCGCCGGGACAGGGGTTGGGCTGTTTTTT.

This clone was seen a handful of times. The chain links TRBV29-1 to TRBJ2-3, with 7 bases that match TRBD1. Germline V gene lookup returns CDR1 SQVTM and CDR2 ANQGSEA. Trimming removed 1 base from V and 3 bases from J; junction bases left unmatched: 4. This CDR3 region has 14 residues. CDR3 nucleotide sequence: TGCAGCGTTGAAGGCGAGGGGGCTACAGATACGCAGTATTTT. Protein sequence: CSVEGEGATDTQYF.

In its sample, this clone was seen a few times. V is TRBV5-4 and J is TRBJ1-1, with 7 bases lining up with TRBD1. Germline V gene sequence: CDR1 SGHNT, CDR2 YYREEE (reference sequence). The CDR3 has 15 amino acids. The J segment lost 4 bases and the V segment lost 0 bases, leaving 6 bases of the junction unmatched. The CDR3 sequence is CASSLVDRVGTEAFF. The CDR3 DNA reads TGTGCCAGCAGCTTGGTTGACAGGGTTGGCACTGAAGCTTTCTTT.

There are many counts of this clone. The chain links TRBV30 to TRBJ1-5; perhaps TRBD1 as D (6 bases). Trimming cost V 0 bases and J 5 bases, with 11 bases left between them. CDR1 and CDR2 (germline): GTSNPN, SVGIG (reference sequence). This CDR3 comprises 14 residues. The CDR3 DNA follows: TGTGCCTGGAGTGTAATACAGGGCGATCAGCCCCAGCATTTT. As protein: CAWSVIQGDQPQHF.

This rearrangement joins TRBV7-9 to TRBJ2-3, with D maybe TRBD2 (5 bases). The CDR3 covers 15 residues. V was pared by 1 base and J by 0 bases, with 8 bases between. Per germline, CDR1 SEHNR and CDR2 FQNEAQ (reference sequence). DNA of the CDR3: TGTGCCAGCAGCTTAGTTTCGGGGAGCACAGATACGCAGTATTTT. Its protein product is CASSLVSGSTDTQYF.

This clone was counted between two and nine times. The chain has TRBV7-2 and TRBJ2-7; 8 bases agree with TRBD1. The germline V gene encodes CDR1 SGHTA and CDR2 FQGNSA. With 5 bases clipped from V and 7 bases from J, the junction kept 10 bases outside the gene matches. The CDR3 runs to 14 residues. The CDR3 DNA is TGTGCCAGCAGCCCGAGGACAGGGCCGAGGGAGCAGTACTTC. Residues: CASSPRTGPREQYF.

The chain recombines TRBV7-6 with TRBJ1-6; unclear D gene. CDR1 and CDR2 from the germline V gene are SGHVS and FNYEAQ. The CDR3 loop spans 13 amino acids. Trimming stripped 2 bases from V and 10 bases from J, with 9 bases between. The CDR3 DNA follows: TGTGCCAGCAGCTTATCTCCCCCCTCACCCCTCCACTTT. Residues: CASSLSPPSPLHF.

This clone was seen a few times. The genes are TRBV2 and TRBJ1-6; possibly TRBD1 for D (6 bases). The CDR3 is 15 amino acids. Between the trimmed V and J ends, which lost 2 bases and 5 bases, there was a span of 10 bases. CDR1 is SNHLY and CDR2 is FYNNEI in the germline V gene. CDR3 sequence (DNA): TGTGCCAGCAGTGAAAGGGGGTTGGATAATTCACCCCTCCACTTT. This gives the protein CASSERGLDNSPLHF.

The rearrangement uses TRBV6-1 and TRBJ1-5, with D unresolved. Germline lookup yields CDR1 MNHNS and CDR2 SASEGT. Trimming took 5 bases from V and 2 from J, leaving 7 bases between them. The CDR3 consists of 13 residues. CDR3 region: CASSTGGNQPQHF. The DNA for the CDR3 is TGTGCCAGCAGTACGGGAGGCAATCAGCCCCAGCATTTT.

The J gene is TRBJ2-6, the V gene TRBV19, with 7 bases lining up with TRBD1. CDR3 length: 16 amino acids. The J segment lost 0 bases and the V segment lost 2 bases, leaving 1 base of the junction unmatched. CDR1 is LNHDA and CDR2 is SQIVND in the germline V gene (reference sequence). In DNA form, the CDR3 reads TGTGCCAGTAGTATAAACAGGGGCTCTGGGGCCAACGTCCTGACTTTC. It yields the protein CASSINRGSGANVLTF.

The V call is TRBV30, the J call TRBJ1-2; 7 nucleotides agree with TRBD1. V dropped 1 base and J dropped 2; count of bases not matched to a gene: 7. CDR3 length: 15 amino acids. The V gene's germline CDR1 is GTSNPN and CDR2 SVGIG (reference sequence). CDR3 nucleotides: TGTGCCTGGAGTGCCCAACAGGGGAGGAACTATGGCTACACCTTC. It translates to CAWSAQQGRNYGYTF.

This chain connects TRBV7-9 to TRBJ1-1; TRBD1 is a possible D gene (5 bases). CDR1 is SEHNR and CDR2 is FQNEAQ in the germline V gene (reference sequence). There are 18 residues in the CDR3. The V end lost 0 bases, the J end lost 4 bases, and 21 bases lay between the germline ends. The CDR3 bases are TGTGCCAGCAGCTTAGCGCGCGGTTCTAGGGGATTTGGCACTGAAGCTTTCTTT. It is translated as CASSLARGSRGFGTEAFF.

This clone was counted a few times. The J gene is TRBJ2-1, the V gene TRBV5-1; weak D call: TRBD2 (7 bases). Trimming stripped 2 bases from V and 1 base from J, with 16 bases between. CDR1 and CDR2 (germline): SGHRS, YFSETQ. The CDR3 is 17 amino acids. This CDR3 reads CASSFEGGPGSYNEQFF. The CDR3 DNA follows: TGCGCCAGCAGCTTCGAGGGGGGGCCCGGGTCCTACAATGAGCAGTTCTTC.

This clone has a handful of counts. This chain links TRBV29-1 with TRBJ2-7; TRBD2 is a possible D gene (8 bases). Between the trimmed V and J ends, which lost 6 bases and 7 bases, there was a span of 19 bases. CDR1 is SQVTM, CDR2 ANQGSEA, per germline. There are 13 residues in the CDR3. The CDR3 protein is CSVSQTGTSEQYF. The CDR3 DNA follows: TGCAGCGTCTCCCAGACAGGGACTAGTGAGCAGTACTTC.

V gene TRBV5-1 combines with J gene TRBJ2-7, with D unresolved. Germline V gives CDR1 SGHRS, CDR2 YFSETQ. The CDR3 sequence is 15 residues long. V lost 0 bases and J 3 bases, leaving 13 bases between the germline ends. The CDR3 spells CASSLGDSNDYEQYF. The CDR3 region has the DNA TGCGCCAGCAGCTTGGGAGACTCGAACGACTACGAGCAGTACTTC.

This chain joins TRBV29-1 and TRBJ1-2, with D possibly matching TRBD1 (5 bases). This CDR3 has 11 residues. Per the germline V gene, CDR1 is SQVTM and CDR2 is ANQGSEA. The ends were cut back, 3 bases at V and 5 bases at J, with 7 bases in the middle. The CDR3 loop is CSVEGGYGYTF. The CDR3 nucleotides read TGCAGCGTTGAGGGGGGATATGGCTACACCTTC. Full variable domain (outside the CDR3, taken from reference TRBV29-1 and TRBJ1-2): SAVISQKPSRDICQRGTSLTIQCQVDSQVTMMFWYRQQPGQSLTLIATANQGSEATYESGFVIDKFPISRPNLTFSTLTVSNMSPEDSSIYLCSVEGGYGYTFGSGTRLTVV.

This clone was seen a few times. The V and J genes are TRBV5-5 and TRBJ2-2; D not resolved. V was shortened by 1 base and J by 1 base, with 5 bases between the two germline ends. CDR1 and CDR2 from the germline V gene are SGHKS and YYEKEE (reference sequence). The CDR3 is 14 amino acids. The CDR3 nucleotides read TGTGCCAGCAGCTTGCCCGGGAACACCGGGGAGCTGTTTTTT. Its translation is CASSLPGNTGELFF. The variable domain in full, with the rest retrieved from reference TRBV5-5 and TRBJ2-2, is DAGVTQSPTHLIKTRGQQVTLRCSPISGHKSVSWYQQVLGQGPQFIFQYYEKEERGRGNFPDRFSARQFPNYSSELNVNALLLGDSALYLCASSLPGNTGELFFGEGSRLTVL.

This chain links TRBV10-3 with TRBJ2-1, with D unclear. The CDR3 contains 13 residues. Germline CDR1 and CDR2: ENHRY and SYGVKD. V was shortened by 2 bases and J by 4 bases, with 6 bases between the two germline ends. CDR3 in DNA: TGTGCCATCAGTGAGGGGCGATACAATGAGCAGTTCTTC. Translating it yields CAISEGRYNEQFF.

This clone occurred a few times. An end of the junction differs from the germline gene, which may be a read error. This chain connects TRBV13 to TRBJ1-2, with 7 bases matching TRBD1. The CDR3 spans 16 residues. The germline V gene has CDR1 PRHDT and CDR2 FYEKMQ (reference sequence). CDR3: CASSVTLTGLDYGYAF. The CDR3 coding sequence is TGTGCCAGCAGCGTTACGCTGACAGGGTTGGACTATGGCTACGCCTTC.

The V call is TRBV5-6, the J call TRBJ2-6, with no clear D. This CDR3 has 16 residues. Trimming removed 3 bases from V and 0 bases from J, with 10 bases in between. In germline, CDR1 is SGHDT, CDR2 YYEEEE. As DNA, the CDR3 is TGTGCCAGCAGCTCGGGTTTTTTCTCTGGGGCCAACGTCCTGACTTTC. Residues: CASSSGFFSGANVLTF.

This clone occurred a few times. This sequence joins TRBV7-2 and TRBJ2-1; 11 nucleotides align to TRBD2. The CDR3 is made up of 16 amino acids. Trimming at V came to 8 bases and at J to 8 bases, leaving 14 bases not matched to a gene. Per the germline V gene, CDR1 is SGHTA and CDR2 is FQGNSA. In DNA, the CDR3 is TGTGCCAGCGAAGGGGCGGCTAGCGGGGGGTTGGATGAGCAGTTCTTC. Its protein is CASEGAASGGLDEQFF.

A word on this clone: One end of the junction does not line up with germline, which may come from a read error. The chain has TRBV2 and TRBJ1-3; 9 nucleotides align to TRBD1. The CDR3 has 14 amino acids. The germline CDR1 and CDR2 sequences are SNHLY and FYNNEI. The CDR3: CASREGTGKNTIYF. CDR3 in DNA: TGTGCCAGCAGGGAAGGGACAGGGAAGAACACCATATATTTT. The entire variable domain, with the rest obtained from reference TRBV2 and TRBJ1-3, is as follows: EPEVTQTPSHQVTQMGQEVILRCVPISNHLYFYWYRQILGQKVEFLVSFYNNEISEKSEIFDDQFSVERPDGSNFTLKIRSTKLEDSAMYFCASREGTGKNTIYFGEGSWLTVV.

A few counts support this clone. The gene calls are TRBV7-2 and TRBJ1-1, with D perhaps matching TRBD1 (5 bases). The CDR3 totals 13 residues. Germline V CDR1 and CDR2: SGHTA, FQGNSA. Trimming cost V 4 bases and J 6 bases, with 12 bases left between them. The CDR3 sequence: CASSWDGGAEAFF. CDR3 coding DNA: TGTGCCAGCAGCTGGGACGGGGGAGCTGAAGCTTTCTTT.

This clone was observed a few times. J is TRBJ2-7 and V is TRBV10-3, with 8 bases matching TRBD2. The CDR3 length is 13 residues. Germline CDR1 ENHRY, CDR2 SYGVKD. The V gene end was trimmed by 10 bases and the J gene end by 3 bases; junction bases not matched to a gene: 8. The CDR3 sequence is CATAGGANYEQYF. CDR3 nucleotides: TGTGCCACCGCCGGGGGGGCAAACTACGAGCAGTACTTC.

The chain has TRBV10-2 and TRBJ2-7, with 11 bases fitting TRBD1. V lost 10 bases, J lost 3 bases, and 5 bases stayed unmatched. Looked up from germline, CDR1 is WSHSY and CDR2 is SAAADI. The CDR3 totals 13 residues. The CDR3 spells CATGTGGIYEQYF. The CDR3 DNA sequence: TGCGCCACTGGGACAGGGGGTATCTACGAGCAGTACTTC.

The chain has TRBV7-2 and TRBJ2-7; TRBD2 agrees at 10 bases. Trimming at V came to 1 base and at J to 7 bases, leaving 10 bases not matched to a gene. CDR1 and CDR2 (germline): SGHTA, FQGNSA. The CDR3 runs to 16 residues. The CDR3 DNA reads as TGTGCCAGCAGCTTAGAGTTGCTAGCGGGGGAGAGGGAGCAGTACTTC. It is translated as CASSLELLAGEREQYF.